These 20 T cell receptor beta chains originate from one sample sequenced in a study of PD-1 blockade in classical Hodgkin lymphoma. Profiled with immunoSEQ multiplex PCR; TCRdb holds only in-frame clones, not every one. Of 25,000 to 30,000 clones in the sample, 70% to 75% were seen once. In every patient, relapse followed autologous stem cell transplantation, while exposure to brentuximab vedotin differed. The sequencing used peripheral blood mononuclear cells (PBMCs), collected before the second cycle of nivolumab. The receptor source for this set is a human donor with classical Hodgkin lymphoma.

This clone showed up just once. CDR3 sequence: CASSGSAGELFF. In DNA form, the CDR3 reads TGTGCCAGCAGCGGGTCAGCCGGGGAGCTGTTTTTT. The chain has TRBV11-2 and TRBJ2-2; D remains unclear. With 5 bases removed from V and 6 bases from J, the gap between germline ends came to 7 bases. This CDR3 has 12 residues. Germline CDR1 SGHAT, CDR2 FQNNGV.

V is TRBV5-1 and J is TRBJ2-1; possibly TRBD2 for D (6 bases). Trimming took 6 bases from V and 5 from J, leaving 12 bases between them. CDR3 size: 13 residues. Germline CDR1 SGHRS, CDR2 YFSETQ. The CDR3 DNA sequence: TGCGCCAGCATGACCGGGAGTCACAATGAGCAGTTCTTC. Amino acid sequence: CASMTGSHNEQFF.

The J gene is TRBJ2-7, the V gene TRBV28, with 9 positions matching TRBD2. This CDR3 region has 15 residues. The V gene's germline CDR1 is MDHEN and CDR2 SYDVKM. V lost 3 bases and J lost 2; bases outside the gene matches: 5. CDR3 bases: TGTGCCAGCAGTTTTGGGACTAGCAAAGCCTACGAGCAGTACTTC. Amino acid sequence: CASSFGTSKAYEQYF.

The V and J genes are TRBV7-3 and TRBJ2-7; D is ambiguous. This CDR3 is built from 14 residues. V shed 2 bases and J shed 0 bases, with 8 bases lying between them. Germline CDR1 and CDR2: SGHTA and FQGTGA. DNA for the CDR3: TGTGCCAGCAGCTTAGGTGGCGGCTCCTACGAGCAGTACTTC. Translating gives CASSLGGGSYEQYF.

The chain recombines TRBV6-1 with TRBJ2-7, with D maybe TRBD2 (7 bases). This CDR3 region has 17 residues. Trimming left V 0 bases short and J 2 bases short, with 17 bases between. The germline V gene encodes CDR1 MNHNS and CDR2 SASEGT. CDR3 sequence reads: CASSEAIGTGGPYEQYF. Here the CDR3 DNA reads TGTGCCAGCAGTGAAGCGATAGGGACGGGGGGCCCCTACGAGCAGTACTTC.

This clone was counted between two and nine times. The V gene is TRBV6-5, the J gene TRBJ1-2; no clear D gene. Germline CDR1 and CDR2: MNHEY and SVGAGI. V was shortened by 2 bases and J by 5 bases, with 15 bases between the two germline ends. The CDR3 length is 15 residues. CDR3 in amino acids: CASSYQQANLYGYTF. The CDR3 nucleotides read TGTGCCAGCAGTTACCAGCAGGCGAATCTATATGGCTACACCTTC.

The CDR3 DNA reads TGTGCCAGCAGCGGTACGGGCACAGATACGCAGTATTTT. As protein: CASSGTGTDTQYF. The rearrangement joins TRBV7-2 to TRBJ2-3, with unresolved D. The CDR3 length is 13 residues. Germline V gene data show CDR1 as SGHTA and CDR2 as FQGNSA. V shed 5 bases and J shed 1 base, with 7 bases lying between them.

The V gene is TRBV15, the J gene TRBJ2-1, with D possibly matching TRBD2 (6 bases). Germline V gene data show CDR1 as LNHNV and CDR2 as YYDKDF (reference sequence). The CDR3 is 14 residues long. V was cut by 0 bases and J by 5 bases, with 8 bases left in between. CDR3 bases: TGTGCCACCAGCAGAGATGGGGGGAACAATGAGCAGTTCTTC. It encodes CATSRDGGNNEQFF. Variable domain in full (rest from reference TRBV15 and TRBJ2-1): DAMVIQNPRYQVTQFGKPVTLSCSQTLNHNVMYWYQQKSSQAPKLLFHYYDKDFNNEADTPDNFQSRRPNTSFCFLDIRSPGLGDTAMYLCATSRDGGNNEQFFGPGTRLTVL.

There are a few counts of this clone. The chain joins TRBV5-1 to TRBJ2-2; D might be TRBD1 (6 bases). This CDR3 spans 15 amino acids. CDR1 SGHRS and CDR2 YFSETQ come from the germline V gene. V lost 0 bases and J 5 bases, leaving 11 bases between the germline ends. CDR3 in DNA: TGCGCCAGCAGCTTGGTGGGGGCCGGTACCGGGGAGCTGTTTTTT. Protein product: CASSLVGAGTGELFF.

CDR3 residues: CASSVAGLSTYNEQFF. Written as DNA, the CDR3 is TGTGCCAGCTCAGTCGCCGGTTTATCGACCTACAATGAGCAGTTCTTC. This chain connects TRBV18 to TRBJ2-1, with D uncertain. This CDR3 spans 16 amino acids. Germline assignment: CDR1 KGHSH and CDR2 LQKENI. The ends were cut back, 5 bases at V and 2 bases at J, with 16 bases in the middle. Complete variable domain (other parts from reference TRBV18 and TRBJ2-1): NAGVMQNPRHLVRRRGQEARLRCSPMKGHSHVYWYRQLPEEGLKFMVYLQKENIIDESGMPKERFSAEFPKEGPSILRIQQVVRGDSAAYFCASSVAGLSTYNEQFFGPGTRLTVL.

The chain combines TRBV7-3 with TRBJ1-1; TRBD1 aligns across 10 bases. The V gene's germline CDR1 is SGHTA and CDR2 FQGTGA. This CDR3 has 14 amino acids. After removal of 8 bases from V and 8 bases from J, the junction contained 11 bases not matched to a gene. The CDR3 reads CASRTGQGIGEAFF. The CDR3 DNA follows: TGTGCCAGCCGCACGGGACAGGGGATAGGGGAAGCTTTCTTT.

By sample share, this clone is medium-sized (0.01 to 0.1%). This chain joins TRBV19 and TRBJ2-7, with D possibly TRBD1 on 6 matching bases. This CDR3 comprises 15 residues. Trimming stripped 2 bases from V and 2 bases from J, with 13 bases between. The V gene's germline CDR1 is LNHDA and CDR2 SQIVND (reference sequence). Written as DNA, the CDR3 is TGTGCCAGTAGTATAATCGCGCAGGGGCCCTACGAGCAGTACTTC. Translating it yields CASSIIAQGPYEQYF.

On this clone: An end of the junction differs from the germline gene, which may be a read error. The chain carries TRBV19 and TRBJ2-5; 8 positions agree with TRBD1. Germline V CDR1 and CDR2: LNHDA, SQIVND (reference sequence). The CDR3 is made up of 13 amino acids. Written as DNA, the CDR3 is TGTGCCAGTAGTGTAGACAGGGGAGAGACCCAGTACTTC. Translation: CASSVDRGETQYF.

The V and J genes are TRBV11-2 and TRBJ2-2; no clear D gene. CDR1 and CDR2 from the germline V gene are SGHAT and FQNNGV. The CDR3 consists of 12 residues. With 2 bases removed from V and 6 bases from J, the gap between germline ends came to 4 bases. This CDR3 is CASSLRPGELFF. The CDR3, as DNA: TGTGCCAGCAGCTTAAGGCCCGGGGAGCTGTTTTTT.

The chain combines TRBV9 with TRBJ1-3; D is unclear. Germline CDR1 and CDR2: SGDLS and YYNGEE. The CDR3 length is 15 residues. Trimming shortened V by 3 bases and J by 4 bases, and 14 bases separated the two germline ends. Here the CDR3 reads CASSGQVSSGNTIYF. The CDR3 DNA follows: TGTGCCAGCAGCGGCCAGGTTTCGAGCGGAAACACCATATATTTT.

In DNA, the CDR3 is TGTGCCAGTAGCCCACAGGGGAGGGATCAGCCCCAGCATTTT. Translated: CASSPQGRDQPQHF. V and J are TRBV19 and TRBJ1-5; 7 nucleotides agree with TRBD1. From germline, CDR1 is LNHDA and CDR2 SQIVND (reference sequence). J gave up 5 bases and V 6 bases, and 7 bases lay outside the gene matches. The CDR3 has 14 residues.

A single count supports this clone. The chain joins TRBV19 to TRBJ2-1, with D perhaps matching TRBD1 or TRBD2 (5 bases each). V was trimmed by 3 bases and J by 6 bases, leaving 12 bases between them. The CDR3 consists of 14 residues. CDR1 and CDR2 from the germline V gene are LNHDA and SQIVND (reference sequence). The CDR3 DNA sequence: TGTGCCAGTAGTATCCGGGACGCTTTCAATGAGCAGTTCTTC. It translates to CASSIRDAFNEQFF. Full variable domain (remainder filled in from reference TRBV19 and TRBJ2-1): DGGITQSPKYLFRKEGQNVTLSCEQNLNHDAMYWYRQDPGQGLRLIYYSQIVNDFQKGDIAEGYSVSREKKESFPLTVTSAQKNPTAFYLCASSIRDAFNEQFFGPGTRLTVL.

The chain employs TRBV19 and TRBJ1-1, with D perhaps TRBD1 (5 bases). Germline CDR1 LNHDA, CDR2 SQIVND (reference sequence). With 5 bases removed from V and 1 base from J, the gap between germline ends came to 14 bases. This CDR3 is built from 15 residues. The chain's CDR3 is CASSPRGRRNTEAFF. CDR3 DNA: TGTGCCAGTAGTCCCCGGGGCAGGAGGAACACTGAAGCTTTCTTT.

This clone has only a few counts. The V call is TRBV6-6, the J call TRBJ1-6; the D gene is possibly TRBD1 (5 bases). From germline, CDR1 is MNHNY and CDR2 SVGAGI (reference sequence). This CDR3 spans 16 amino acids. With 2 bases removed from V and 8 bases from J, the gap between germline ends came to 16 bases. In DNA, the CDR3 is TGTGCCAGCAGTTACGGTGGGGGAGGGGTTCATTCACCCCTCCACTTT. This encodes CASSYGGGGVHSPLHF.

CDR3 loop: CASSQEYGTGEPDTQYF. CDR3 DNA: TGCGCCAGCAGCCAAGAATACGGGACAGGGGAACCGGATACGCAGTATTTT. The chain combines TRBV4-1 with TRBJ2-3, with 10 bases aligning to TRBD1. The CDR3 consists of 17 residues. Germline loops: CDR1 MGHRA, CDR2 YSYEKL. Germline trimming cut 0 bases from V and 6 bases from J; bases unmatched to any gene: 9.